This note documents a single TCR beta chain sequence. The antigen is undetermined. This sample is drawn from a study of cytomegalovirus exposure and HLA in healthy donors. Study-wide background: Both the 100 to 150 validation repertoires and the approximately 700 first-cohort repertoires used the same platform, as reported by a later analysis. Findings and caveats of the study: Most TCRs appeared rarely, but some public TCRs recurred in many donors. One later analysis, an examination of the approximately 120 validation repertoires, found that first-cohort TCR clusters tended to co-occur in them.

Sequenced by immunoSEQ multiplex PCR; TCRdb stores in-frame clones only, minus some. Here the sample spans 130,000 to 150,000 clones, approximately 88% being singletons. It was the roughly 130-subject validation cohort, separate from the roughly 700-subject first cohort, to which the donors belonged. The receptor was isolated from a man between 18 and 29 years old in good health and CMV-seropositive. Sequencing used PBMCs.

In DNA, the CDR3 is TGTGCCAGCACCAAGACAGGGAACACCGGGGAGCTGTTTTTT. Its translation is CASTKTGNTGELFF. The chain uses TRBV6-5 and TRBJ2-2; a possible D gene is TRBD1 (6 bases). CDR3 length: 14 residues. Germline V gives CDR1 MNHEY, CDR2 SVGAGI. V shed 7 bases and J shed 1 base, with 10 bases lying between them.